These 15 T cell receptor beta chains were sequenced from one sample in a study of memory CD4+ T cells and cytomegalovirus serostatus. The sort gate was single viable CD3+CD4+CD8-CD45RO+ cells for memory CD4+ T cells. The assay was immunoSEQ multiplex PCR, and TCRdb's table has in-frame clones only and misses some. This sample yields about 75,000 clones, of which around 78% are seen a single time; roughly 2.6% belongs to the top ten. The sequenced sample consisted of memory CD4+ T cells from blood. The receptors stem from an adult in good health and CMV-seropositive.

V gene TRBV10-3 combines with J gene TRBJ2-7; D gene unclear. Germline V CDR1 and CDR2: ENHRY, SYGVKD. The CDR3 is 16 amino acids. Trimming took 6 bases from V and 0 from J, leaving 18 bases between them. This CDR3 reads CAISEAILGSSYEQYF. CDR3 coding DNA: TGTGCCATCAGCGAGGCGATCTTAGGGTCCTCCTACGAGCAGTACTTC.

The CDR3 nucleotides are TGTGCCAGCAGCCCTCCTTTCGTTTCGGAGACCCAGTACTTC. Translation: CASSPPFVSETQYF. The chain combines TRBV7-9 with TRBJ2-5; D remains ambiguous. Germline CDR1 is SEHNR and CDR2 is FQNEAQ (reference sequence). V was pared by 5 bases and J by 5 bases, with 15 bases between. The CDR3 length is 14 residues.

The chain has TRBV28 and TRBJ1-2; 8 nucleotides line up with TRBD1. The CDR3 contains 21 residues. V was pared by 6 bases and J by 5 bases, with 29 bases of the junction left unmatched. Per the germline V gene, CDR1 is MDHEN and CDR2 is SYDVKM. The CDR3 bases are TGTGCCAGCAGCCCTTACGTGGGTACAGGGGGTTTTTCCCCGAGAAGGTATGGCTACACCTTC. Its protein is CASSPYVGTGGFSPRRYGYTF.

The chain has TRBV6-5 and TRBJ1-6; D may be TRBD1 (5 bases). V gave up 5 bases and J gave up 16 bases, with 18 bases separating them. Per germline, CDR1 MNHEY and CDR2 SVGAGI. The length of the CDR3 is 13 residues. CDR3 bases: TGTGCCAGCAGTCCCTCAATCGCGGGACTTCTCCACTTT. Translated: CASSPSIAGLLHF.

The CDR3: CASSTAGTGRNYGYTF. The CDR3 region has the DNA TGTGCCAGTAGTACCGCCGGGACAGGACGCAACTATGGCTACACCTTC. The chain employs TRBV19 and TRBJ1-2, with 8 bases matching TRBD1. CDR3 size: 16 residues. The germline V gene encodes CDR1 LNHDA and CDR2 SQIVND (reference sequence). V was clipped by 4 bases and J by 2 bases; unmatched bases: 9. Full variable domain (outside the CDR3, taken from reference TRBV19 and TRBJ1-2): DGGITQSPKYLFRKEGQNVTLSCEQNLNHDAMYWYRQDPGQGLRLIYYSQIVNDFQKGDIAEGYSVSREKKESFPLTVTSAQKNPTAFYLCASSTAGTGRNYGYTFGSGTRLTVV.

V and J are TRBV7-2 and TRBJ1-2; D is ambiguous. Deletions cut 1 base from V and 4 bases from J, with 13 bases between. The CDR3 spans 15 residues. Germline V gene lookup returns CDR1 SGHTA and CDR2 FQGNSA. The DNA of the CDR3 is TGTGCCAGCAGCTTAGATGAGGGCGGAGGCTATGGCTACACCTTC. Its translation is CASSLDEGGGYGYTF.

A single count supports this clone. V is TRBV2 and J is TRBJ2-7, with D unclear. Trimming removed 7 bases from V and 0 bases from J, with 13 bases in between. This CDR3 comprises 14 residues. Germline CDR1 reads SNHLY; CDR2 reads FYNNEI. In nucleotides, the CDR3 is TGTGCCAGCAAGGAAGGTTCCCTCTCCTACGAGCAGTACTTC. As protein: CASKEGSLSYEQYF.

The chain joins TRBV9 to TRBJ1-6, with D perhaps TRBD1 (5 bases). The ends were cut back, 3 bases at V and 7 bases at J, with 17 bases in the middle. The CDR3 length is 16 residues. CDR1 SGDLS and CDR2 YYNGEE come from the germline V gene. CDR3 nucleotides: TGTGCCAGCAGCGCGCACATCCCCCAGGGCAATTCACCCCTCCACTTT. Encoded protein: CASSAHIPQGNSPLHF.

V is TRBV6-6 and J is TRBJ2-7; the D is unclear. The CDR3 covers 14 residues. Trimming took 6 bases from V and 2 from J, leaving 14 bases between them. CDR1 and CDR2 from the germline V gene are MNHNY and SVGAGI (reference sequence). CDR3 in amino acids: CASRTLGAAYEQYF. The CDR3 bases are TGTGCCAGCAGGACCTTGGGTGCGGCCTACGAGCAGTACTTC.

The CDR3 sequence: CASSSGTSGGARYEQYF. As DNA, the CDR3 is TGTGCCAGCAGCTCCGGGACTAGCGGGGGGGCCCGATACGAGCAGTACTTC. The chain is built from TRBV7-6 and TRBJ2-7, with 16 bases fitting TRBD2. V gave up 4 bases and J gave up 4 bases; unmatched junction bases: 7. The CDR3 is 17 amino acids. Looked up from germline, CDR1 is SGHVS and CDR2 is FNYEAQ.

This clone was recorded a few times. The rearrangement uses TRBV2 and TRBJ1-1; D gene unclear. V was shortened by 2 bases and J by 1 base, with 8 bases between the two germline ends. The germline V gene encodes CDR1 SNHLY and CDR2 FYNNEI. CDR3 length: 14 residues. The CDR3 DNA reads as TGTGCCAGCAGTGAACAGGCAGGGAACACTGAAGCTTTCTTT. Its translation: CASSEQAGNTEAFF.

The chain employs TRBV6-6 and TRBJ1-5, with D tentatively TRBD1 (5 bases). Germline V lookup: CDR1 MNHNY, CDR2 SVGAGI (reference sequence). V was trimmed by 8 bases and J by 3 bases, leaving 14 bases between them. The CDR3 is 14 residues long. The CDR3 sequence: CASGSGLNNQPQHF. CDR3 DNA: TGTGCCAGCGGGTCGGGACTAAACAATCAGCCCCAGCATTTT.

Written as DNA, the CDR3 is TGCGCCAGCAGCTTGGGCGGGCGGGAGACCTACGAGCAGTACTTC. This sequence encodes CASSLGGRETYEQYF. This chain links TRBV5-1 with TRBJ2-7, with 7 nucleotides matching TRBD2. This CDR3 region has 15 residues. Germline V CDR1 and CDR2: SGHRS, YFSETQ. V lost 0 bases and J lost 2; bases outside the gene matches: 5.

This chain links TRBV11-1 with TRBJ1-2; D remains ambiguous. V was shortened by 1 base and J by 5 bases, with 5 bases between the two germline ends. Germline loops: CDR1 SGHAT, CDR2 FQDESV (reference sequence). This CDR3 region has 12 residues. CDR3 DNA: TGTGCCAGCAGCTTAGAGGGTTATGGCTACACCTTC. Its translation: CASSLEGYGYTF.

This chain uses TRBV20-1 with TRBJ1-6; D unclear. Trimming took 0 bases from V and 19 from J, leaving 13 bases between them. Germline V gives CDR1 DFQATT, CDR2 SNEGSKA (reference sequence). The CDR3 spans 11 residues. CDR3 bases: TGCAGTGCTAGAGATTCCGACCGCAGGCACTTT. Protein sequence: CSARDSDRRHF.